This is a list of T cell receptor beta chains from one sample in a study of identical twins. MiXCR, applied by TCRdb to the 5' RACE reads, yields one record per CDR3 protein. The sample lists hundreds of thousands of distinct CDR3 sequences; around 15% were seen once. The sequenced sample consisted of memory (CD45RO+) T cells sorted from blood. These receptors all stem from a woman aged 18-35 years in good health. The CDR3 runs from the conserved cysteine through the conserved F or W. Fields, in order: clone size, J gene, V gene, D gene, CDR3 protein. D genes are given only for firm matches. Clone size, where shown, is once, few, many, or a class for clones that have expanded.

few | TRBJ2-6 | TRBV9 | TRBD1 | CASSSDRSSGANVLTF
few | TRBJ2-1 | TRBV19 | TRBD1 | CASTTDRGNEQFF
NA | TRBJ2-1 | TRBV6-1 | NA | CASSRQSNNEQFF
NA | TRBJ2-3 | TRBV6-5 | TRBD2 | CASSWLAGSSDTQYF
NA | TRBJ1-5 | TRBV10-2 | NA | CASSAGISNQPQHF
medium-sized | TRBJ2-7 | TRBV15 | NA | CATSGTPQAYEQYF
few | TRBJ2-7 | TRBV5-1 | NA | CASSLVVGSHEQYF
few | TRBJ1-1 | TRBV12-3/TRBV12-4 | NA | CASSDPRRTLNTEAFF
NA | TRBJ2-2 | TRBV7-2 | NA | CASSLQSGRGTGELFF
few | TRBJ1-3 | TRBV18 | NA | CASSHPGAGYGNTIYF
NA | TRBJ2-7 | TRBV20-1 | NA | CSARSLAGFSYEQYF
NA | TRBJ1-1 | TRBV6-2/TRBV6-3 | TRBD1 | CASSPGQGKMNTEAFF
few | TRBJ1-2 | TRBV29-1 | TRBD1 | CSVESGGAFYGYTF
NA | TRBJ2-1 | TRBV29-1 | TRBD2 | CSVEQSSGASYNEQFF
NA | TRBJ2-4 | TRBV12-3/TRBV12-4 | NA | CASSLRGGGGNIQYF
many | TRBJ1-1 | TRBV12-3/TRBV12-4 | NA | CASSFSSTEAFF
few | TRBJ2-7 | TRBV20-1 | TRBD2 | CSATRAGPSYEQYF
few | TRBJ2-6 | TRBV7-9 | NA | CASSLARYSLGANVLTF
NA | TRBJ2-3 | TRBV9 | TRBD2 | CASSVGNAGDTDTQYF
medium-sized | TRBJ2-7 | TRBV12-3/TRBV12-4 | NA | CASSRGYEQYF
few | TRBJ2-2 | TRBV20-1 | TRBD2 | CSARDGTSGKEGELFF
many | TRBJ1-3 | TRBV20-1 | NA | CSASSGVGNTIYF
many | TRBJ2-2 | TRBV5-1 | TRBD1 | CASRLGQAHTGELFF
few | TRBJ1-3 | TRBV7-8 | NA | CASSLYGNTIYF
few | TRBJ2-3 | TRBV4-2 | TRBD2 | CASSQAFGTSGGAGDTQYF
NA | TRBJ2-2 | TRBV5-1 | NA | CASSLRAITGELFF
few | TRBJ2-3 | TRBV20-1 | NA | CSARKDTQYF
few | TRBJ2-5 | TRBV12-3/TRBV12-4 | TRBD2 | CASSSSGGALETQYF
NA | TRBJ2-1 | TRBV6-4 | NA | CASSVSSVRGYNEQFF
many | TRBJ2-3 | TRBV2 | NA | CASSVTGRGDTQYF
many | TRBJ2-7 | TRBV20-1 | NA | CSALTRVRDYEQYF
few | TRBJ2-7 | TRBV6-1 | NA | CASSALARNPYEQYF
many | TRBJ2-1 | TRBV12-3/TRBV12-4 | NA | CASSSSNNEQFF
NA | TRBJ2-2 | TRBV6-5 | NA | CASSYSWRTDTGELFF
NA | TRBJ1-6 | TRBV6-6 | NA | CACREKGSPLHF
NA | TRBJ2-2 | TRBV18 | TRBD2 | CASSPRSGKTGELFF
NA | TRBJ1-2 | TRBV20-1 | NA | CSARVPPQKYYYGYTF
few | TRBJ2-7 | TRBV10-2 | TRBD1 | CASRGDRGYEQYF
once | TRBJ2-7 | TRBV6-5 | NA | CASSSRSGRRGSYEQYF
NA | TRBJ2-7 | TRBV20-1 | TRBD2 | CSAGGLVKEQYF
NA | TRBJ2-2 | TRBV5-1 | NA | CASNWTPEVPGELFF
few | TRBJ1-1 | TRBV20-1 | NA | CSARFRDTEAFF
few | TRBJ2-3 | TRBV7-8 | NA | CASSARGPSTDTQYF
NA | TRBJ2-1 | TRBV20-1 | TRBD2 | CSSRAGGPGNEQFF
many | TRBJ1-1 | TRBV12-3/TRBV12-4 | NA | CASRQRAEAFF
NA | TRBJ2-3 | TRBV7-6 | NA | CASSLAGRSDTQYF
NA | TRBJ2-5 | TRBV10-3 | NA | CAISSTGTQETQYF
many | TRBJ2-7 | TRBV5-1 | NA | CASSLDSTYEQYF
NA | TRBJ2-1 | TRBV7-2 | TRBD2 | CASRRSGRRFDNEQFF
few | TRBJ2-3 | TRBV10-3 | TRBD2 | CAISGGLAGADTQYF
few | TRBJ2-7 | TRBV2 | TRBD1 | CASSELAVGQGEQYF
few | TRBJ1-1 | TRBV11-2 | TRBD1 | CASSKDRANTEAFF
many | TRBJ2-1 | TRBV11-2 | NA | CASSIGLGGLYNEQFF
medium-sized | TRBJ2-5 | TRBV4-3 | NA | CASSQDLPGTQETQYF
NA | TRBJ2-7 | TRBV12-3/TRBV12-4 | TRBD2 | CASSPGRGEYF